This T cell receptor (beta chain) was identified during a study of T cell changes during pregnancy in multiple sclerosis. The table lists this clone with a few counts. Method: immunoSEQ multiplex PCR; TCRdb's copy keeps in-frame clones and lacks some. Of about 44,000 clones listed, about 89% are singletons. Specimen: CD4+ T cells from peripheral blood mononuclear cells, collected after pregnancy. The receptor was derived from a female donor with multiple sclerosis, enrolled in a pregnancy study.

The CDR3 nucleotides are TGTGCCTGGAGCGGGTATGGCAATCAGCCCCAGCATTTT. As protein: CAWSGYGNQPQHF. The gene calls are TRBV30 and TRBJ1-5; D ambiguous. Trimming shortened V by 3 bases and J by 2 bases, and 8 bases separated the two germline ends. Germline loops: CDR1 GTSNPN, CDR2 SVGIG (reference sequence). The CDR3 length is 13 residues.